This entry lists 28 T cell receptor beta chains sequenced from one sample in a study of T cells in Graves' hyperthyroidism and ophthalmopathy. The CDR3 regions of TCR beta were amplified from RNA transcripts. First-round RT-PCR targeting the TCR CDR3 was performed with the HTBI primer set. TCRdb processed the multiplex PCR reads anew with MiXCR; each CDR3 protein has one entry. The sample lists hundreds of thousands of distinct CDR3 sequences; around 15% were seen once. Source material: blood. The receptors come from a woman in her forties or fifties with Graves' ophthalmopathy.

This clonotype was picked up a small number of times. This chain links TRBV27 with TRBJ2-3; TRBD2 matches 7 bases. The CDR3 length is 16 residues. Germline V gene lookup returns CDR1 MNHEY and CDR2 SMNVEV (reference sequence). Trimming cost V 3 bases and J 3 bases; bases outside gene matches: 9. This CDR3 is CASSFIGLGLTDTQYF. CDR3 nucleotide sequence: TGTGCCAGCAGTTTTATAGGACTAGGTCTTACAGATACGCAGTATTTT.

J is TRBJ1-1 and V is TRBV10-3, with 7 bases fitting TRBD1. Germline V gene data show CDR1 as ENHRY and CDR2 as SYGVKD. The CDR3 sequence is 19 residues long. Trimming took 5 bases from V and 4 from J; bases not matched to a gene: 22. CDR3 sequence: CAISPGGGTAQISSTEAFF. CDR3 in DNA: TGTGCCATCAGTCCGGGTGGGGGGACAGCACAAATTTCGAGCACTGAAGCTTTCTTT.

This clonotype came up a few times. The chain couples TRBV4-2 to TRBJ1-6; 7 nucleotides line up with TRBD1. V dropped 2 bases and J dropped 7; count of bases not matched to a gene: 11. This CDR3 spans 17 amino acids. Germline V CDR1 and CDR2: LGHNA, YNFKEQ. CDR3 protein: CASSQSHKTGTNSPLHF. CDR3 in DNA: TGTGCCAGCAGCCAATCACATAAGACAGGGACAAATTCACCCCTCCACTTT.

This clonotype has at least ten counts. The chain links TRBV5-1 to TRBJ1-1; weak D call: TRBD1 (6 bases). The V gene lost 1 base and the J gene lost 2 bases, with 12 bases spanning the gap. This CDR3 is built from 15 residues. CDR1 is SGHRS, CDR2 YFSETQ, per germline. The CDR3 sequence is CASSLFSGTNTEAFF. The CDR3 DNA sequence: TGCGCCAGCAGCTTGTTTTCAGGGACAAACACTGAAGCTTTCTTT.

The CDR3: CSAREGSGHEQFF. The CDR3 DNA sequence: TGCAGTGCTAGAGAAGGTAGCGGCCACGAGCAGTTCTTC. The chain uses TRBV20-1 and TRBJ2-7; a weak D match, TRBD2 (6 bases). The J call could be wrong; TRBJ2-1 is a better fit for the DNA end. Germline V gene lookup returns CDR1 DFQATT and CDR2 SNEGSKA (reference sequence). This CDR3 has 13 residues.

The V gene is TRBV19, the J gene TRBJ1-5; possibly TRBD1 for D (6 bases). Germline lookup yields CDR1 LNHDA and CDR2 SQIVND (reference sequence). The CDR3 totals 17 residues. Trimming removed 6 bases from V and 0 bases from J, with 18 bases in between. CDR3 in amino acids: CASSLYRAPFSNQPQHF. In DNA, the CDR3 is TGTGCCAGTAGCCTATACAGGGCTCCCTTTAGCAATCAGCCCCAGCATTTT. The entire variable domain, with the rest obtained from reference TRBV19 and TRBJ1-5, is as follows: DGGITQSPKYLFRKEGQNVTLSCEQNLNHDAMYWYRQDPGQGLRLIYYSQIVNDFQKGDIAEGYSVSREKKESFPLTVTSAQKNPTAFYLCASSLYRAPFSNQPQHFGDGTRLSIL.

In its sample, this clonotype was seen many times. The chain recombines TRBV5-1 with TRBJ2-1; a possible D gene is TRBD2 (5 bases). V was clipped by 0 bases and J by 0 bases, with 13 bases between them. Germline CDR1 SGHRS, CDR2 YFSETQ. This CDR3 is built from 17 residues. CDR3 DNA sequence: TGCGCCAGCAGCTTGGGGAGCCAGCGGCGCTCCTACAATGAGCAGTTCTTC. This encodes CASSLGSQRRSYNEQFF.

The chain employs TRBV9 and TRBJ1-2, with TRBD1 matching over 12 bases. CDR3 size: 16 residues. Germline V gene data show CDR1 as SGDLS and CDR2 as YYNGEE. V trimming: 0 bases; J trimming: 8 bases; junction bases outside the gene matches: 8. CDR3 sequence: CASSVDGTGGAEGYTF. The CDR3 bases are TGTGCCAGCAGCGTAGACGGGACAGGGGGCGCAGAGGGCTACACCTTC.

Many counts were recorded for this clonotype. This chain joins TRBV2 and TRBJ1-1, with a weak D call TRBD1 (6 bases). V lost 9 bases and J 9 bases, leaving 17 bases between the germline ends. Germline CDR1 and CDR2: SNHLY and FYNNEI. CDR3 length: 12 residues. The CDR3 here is CASYTRTDKAFF. The CDR3 DNA follows: TGTGCCAGTTATACTCGGACAGATAAAGCTTTCTTT.

This clonotype is medium-sized by share. J is TRBJ2-2 and V is TRBV4-1; D could derive from TRBD1 or TRBD2 (7 bases each). Germline CDR1 is MGHRA and CDR2 is YSYEKL. Trimming stripped 4 bases from V and 9 bases from J, with 18 bases between. CDR3 size: 15 residues. The CDR3 nucleotides are TGCGCCAGCAGCCTAAGCCCAGGGGGGGGCCGGGAGCTGTTTTTT. This sequence encodes CASSLSPGGGRELFF.

This clonotype came up many times. The chain recombines TRBV6-1 with TRBJ1-1, with D possibly TRBD1 on 6 matching bases. From germline, CDR1 is MNHNS and CDR2 SASEGT. The V end was cut by 5 bases, the J end by 0 bases, with 10 bases between. The CDR3 spans 14 residues. CDR3 residues: CASSSDSLNTEAFF. The CDR3 coding sequence is TGTGCCAGCAGTTCGGACAGCTTGAACACTGAAGCTTTCTTT.

The chain carries TRBV4-2 and TRBJ2-1; TRBD1 or TRBD2 may be the D gene (6 bases each). The CDR3 is made up of 14 amino acids. The V gene lost 4 bases and the J gene lost 7 bases, with 14 bases spanning the gap. CDR1 and CDR2 (germline): LGHNA, YNFKEQ. The DNA for the CDR3 is TGTGCCAGCAGCCCCGGGGGCTCGGGGAATGAGCAGTTCTTC. Its translation: CASSPGGSGNEQFF.

This clonotype was detected a few times. The J gene is TRBJ1-2, the V gene TRBV19, with D perhaps matching TRBD1 (6 bases). Germline V CDR1 and CDR2: LNHDA, SQIVND (reference sequence). This CDR3 is 14 amino acids long. V was cut by 6 bases and J by 5 bases, with 16 bases left in between. In DNA form, the CDR3 reads TGTGCCAGTAGAATCCAGGGGAGTGGGTATGGCTACACCTTC. Its translation: CASRIQGSGYGYTF.

This clonotype came up a few times. V and J are TRBV5-1 and TRBJ2-1; a possible D gene is TRBD1 (6 bases). V dropped 1 base and J dropped 4 bases, with 12 bases sitting between them. Germline V CDR1 and CDR2: SGHRS, YFSETQ. CDR3 length: 15 residues. CDR3 nucleotides: TGCGCCAGCAGCTTGCAGGGGCCAGAGTACAATGAGCAGTTCTTC. Translating it yields CASSLQGPEYNEQFF.

This clonotype was counted at least ten times. This chain joins TRBV20-1 and TRBJ1-5, with D perhaps matching TRBD1 (6 bases). Germline V gene data show CDR1 as DFQATT and CDR2 as SNEGSKA (reference sequence). V was pared by 4 bases and J by 3 bases, with 19 bases between. The CDR3 consists of 16 residues. The CDR3 DNA reads TGCAGTGCTACTGAATACAGGGTGCTGAACAATCAGCCCCAGCATTTT. Amino acids: CSATEYRVLNNQPQHF.

This clonotype was counted many times. This chain uses TRBV9 with TRBJ1-1; 10 nucleotides agree with TRBD1. The V segment lost 3 bases and the J segment 5 bases; nucleotides outside the gene matches: 4. CDR1 is SGDLS, CDR2 YYNGEE, per germline. This CDR3 is 14 amino acids long. CDR3 sequence reads: CASSAGTGDTEAFF. The CDR3 DNA reads TGTGCCAGCAGCGCAGGGACAGGGGATACTGAAGCTTTCTTT.

This clonotype was recorded at least ten times. The V gene is TRBV12-3 or TRBV12-4, the J gene TRBJ2-5, with D possibly being TRBD1 or TRBD2 (5 bases each). The V end lost 5 bases, the J end lost 3 bases, and 16 bases lay between the germline ends. CDR3 length: 15 amino acids. The CDR3: CASSPGPPREETQYF. The CDR3 bases are TGTGCCAGCAGTCCGGGACCCCCGCGGGAAGAGACCCAGTACTTC.

This clonotype showed up many times. The CDR3 is CSAPTDTYEQYF. CDR3 DNA sequence: TGCAGTGCCCCGACAGATACCTACGAGCAGTACTTC. The chain links TRBV20-1 to TRBJ2-7, with D possibly TRBD1 on 5 matching bases. Trimming removed 6 bases at V and 2 bases at J, with 11 bases between. The CDR3 loop spans 12 amino acids. Looked up from germline, CDR1 is DFQATT and CDR2 is SNEGSKA (reference sequence).

At least ten counts were recorded for this clonotype. This chain joins TRBV5-6 and TRBJ1-2; perhaps TRBD1 as D (6 bases). Between the trimmed V and J ends, which lost 1 base and 4 bases, there was a span of 14 bases. This CDR3 has 15 amino acids. Germline V gene sequence: CDR1 SGHDT, CDR2 YYEEEE. CDR3: CASSLLFQDSYGYTF. The CDR3 DNA is TGTGCCAGCAGCTTGCTGTTTCAGGACAGCTATGGCTACACCTTC.

This clonotype appeared many times. The J gene is TRBJ2-2, the V gene TRBV11-2; D ambiguous. This CDR3 region has 14 residues. V lost 8 bases and J lost 4, with 14 bases in between. Germline lookup yields CDR1 SGHAT and CDR2 FQNNGV. The chain's CDR3 is CASLDGTSTGELFF. CDR3 DNA: TGTGCCAGCTTGGACGGAACGAGCACCGGGGAGCTGTTTTTT.

This clonotype was observed a handful of times. The chain combines TRBV18 with TRBJ1-2; no firm D call. With 1 base removed from V and 6 bases from J, the gap between germline ends came to 15 bases. In germline, CDR1 is KGHSH, CDR2 LQKENI. The CDR3 loop spans 15 amino acids. As DNA, the CDR3 is TGTGCCAGCTCACCACTGGGAGATATAATTGATGGCTACACCTTC. Translated: CASSPLGDIIDGYTF.

Ten or more counts support this clonotype. The chain carries TRBV20-1 and TRBJ2-5; D is ambiguous. Deletions cut 2 bases from V and 4 bases from J, with 17 bases between. The CDR3 runs to 15 residues. Germline assignment: CDR1 DFQATT and CDR2 SNEGSKA (reference sequence). CDR3 in DNA: TGCAGTGCTAGAAGGAGTAACGATTGGGGAGAGACCCAGTACTTC. Translation gives CSARRSNDWGETQYF.

There are many counts of this clonotype. V usage is TRBV28 and J usage is TRBJ1-2; D not certain. Trimming cost V 4 bases and J 5 bases, with 11 bases left between them. In germline, CDR1 is MDHEN, CDR2 SYDVKM. This CDR3 is built from 13 residues. CDR3 amino acids: CASSSPRMYGYTF. CDR3 sequence (DNA): TGTGCCAGCAGTTCCCCACGGATGTATGGCTACACCTTC.

This clonotype was seen ten or more times. The V gene is TRBV11-2, the J gene TRBJ2-1; D is undetermined. The germline CDR1 and CDR2 sequences are SGHAT and FQNNGV. CDR3 length: 15 amino acids. V gave up 2 bases and J gave up 8 bases, with 16 bases separating them. CDR3 nucleotide sequence: TGTGCCAGCAGCTTAATCCAGCCGAGTGTAGATGAGCAGTTCTTC. This sequence encodes CASSLIQPSVDEQFF.

This clonotype was detected a few times. V is TRBV12-3 or TRBV12-4 and J is TRBJ1-5; no firm D call. The CDR3 has 15 amino acids. Trimming took off 6 bases at V and 6 bases at J, with 18 bases between the two ends. This CDR3 reads CASSRAGPSRQPQHF. The CDR3 nucleotides are TGTGCCAGCAGCCGGGCCGGGCCTTCCCGTCAGCCCCAGCATTTT.

This clonotype was picked up a small number of times. This sequence joins TRBV12-5 and TRBJ2-1; 8 positions agree with TRBD2. Unmatched junction bases numbered 8, after V lost 3 bases and J lost 4 bases. This CDR3 region has 16 residues. CDR1 LGHNT and CDR2 FRNRAP come from the germline V gene. As DNA, the CDR3 is TGTGCTAGTGGTTTCCACGTAAGCGGGAGATACAATGAGCAGTTCTTC. The encoded protein is CASGFHVSGRYNEQFF.

Here the CDR3 DNA reads TGCGCCAGCAGCCAAGAGACTAGCGGGTCCTACGAGCAGTACTTC. Protein sequence: CASSQETSGSYEQYF. This chain uses TRBV4-3 with TRBJ2-7; 10 bases fit TRBD2. J was trimmed by 1 base and V by 0 bases; bases with no gene match: 0. This CDR3 comprises 15 residues. Germline V gene lookup returns CDR1 LGHNA and CDR2 YSLEER.

The chain has TRBV10-3 and TRBJ1-2; D is ambiguous. The ends were cut back, 7 bases at V and 2 bases at J, with 5 bases in the middle. The CDR3 spans 11 residues. Germline CDR1 is ENHRY and CDR2 is SYGVKD. The DNA for the CDR3 is TGTGCCATCACCGGAAACTATGGCTACACCTTC. Encoded protein: CAITGNYGYTF.